The 18 T cell receptor beta chains given below trace back to one sample, sequenced in a study of blood T cells in healthy people across ages. The second PCR ran roughly 7 to 12 cycles with a sample-barcoded 5' primer and J-beta primers. From the 5' RACE reads, TCRdb called clonotypes with MiXCR, one entry per CDR3 protein. The sample includes around 1.5 million distinct CDR3 sequences, approximately 40% of them seen just once. Sequencing was done on a sample of blood. The receptors originated from a woman aged 18-29 years in good health.

The chain combines TRBV27 with TRBJ2-1, with 7 bases matching TRBD1. This CDR3 is 17 amino acids long. V lost 5 bases to trimming and J lost 4 bases; unmatched junction nucleotides: 14. In germline, CDR1 is MNHEY, CDR2 SMNVEV (reference sequence). The CDR3 sequence: CASSPTIGQDLYNEQFF. As DNA, the CDR3 is TGTGCCAGCAGTCCCACGATCGGACAGGATTTATACAATGAGCAGTTCTTC.

Regarding this clonotype: This clone may be a read error of a much larger clone one base away. CDR3 residues: CASSQRADSSYEQYF. In DNA form, the CDR3 reads TGCGCCAGCAGCCAGAGGGCAGACAGCTCCTACGAGCAGTACTTC. The chain employs TRBV4-1 and TRBJ2-7; D may correspond to TRBD1 or TRBD2 (5 bases each). V lost 3 bases and J lost 0, with 12 bases in between. The length of the CDR3 is 15 residues. Looked up from germline, CDR1 is MGHRA and CDR2 is YSYEKL.

This clonotype was detected only a few times. V and J are TRBV5-5 and TRBJ2-5; D is uncertain. V lost 3 bases to trimming and J lost 3 bases, with 9 bases between them. Germline V CDR1 and CDR2: SGHKS, YYEKEE (reference sequence). The CDR3 covers 13 residues. The CDR3 sequence is CASSSPEKETQYF. Here the CDR3 DNA reads TGTGCCAGCAGCTCCCCAGAAAAAGAGACCCAGTACTTC. The whole variable domain, filled in from reference TRBV5-5 and TRBJ2-5, reads DAGVTQSPTHLIKTRGQQVTLRCSPISGHKSVSWYQQVLGQGPQFIFQYYEKEERGRGNFPDRFSARQFPNYSSELNVNALLLGDSALYLCASSSPEKETQYFGPGTRLLVL.

This chain joins TRBV20-1 and TRBJ2-3; maybe TRBD2 (6 bases). CDR3 length: 13 amino acids. V was cut by 6 bases and J by 2 bases, with 12 bases left in between. From germline, CDR1 is DFQATT and CDR2 SNEGSKA (reference sequence). The CDR3 nucleotides read TGCAGTGCCCCCCGGGGACTCACAGATACGCAGTATTTT. Its protein product is CSAPRGLTDTQYF.

This clonotype was recorded a few times. The chain's CDR3 is CSAQVQDSADTQYF. CDR3 nucleotides: TGCAGTGCTCAGGTCCAGGACTCGGCAGATACGCAGTATTTT. The V gene is TRBV20-1, the J gene TRBJ2-3; the D gene is possibly TRBD2 (5 bases). Germline CDR1 reads DFQATT; CDR2 reads SNEGSKA (reference sequence). The CDR3 spans 14 residues. The V gene lost 5 bases and the J gene lost 4 bases, with 16 bases spanning the gap.

The chain has TRBV29-1 and TRBJ1-2; 7 positions agree with TRBD1. Germline CDR1 SQVTM, CDR2 ANQGSEA. The length of the CDR3 is 14 residues. V dropped 0 bases and J dropped 4; count of bases not matched to a gene: 5. CDR3 region: CSVEDSAGGYGYTF. The CDR3 DNA sequence: TGCAGCGTTGAAGATTCGGCAGGGGGCTATGGCTACACCTTC.

The rearrangement links TRBV27 to TRBJ1-2; no firm D call. Trimming removed 10 bases at V and 0 bases at J, with 12 bases between. The CDR3 is made up of 13 amino acids. CDR1 and CDR2 (germline): MNHEY, SMNVEV (reference sequence). CDR3 in DNA: TGTGCCACCCTCAACTTGACTAACTATGGCTACACCTTC. It encodes CATLNLTNYGYTF.

The rearrangement links TRBV6-4 to TRBJ2-3; either TRBD1 or TRBD2 may supply D (5 bases each). V lost 0 bases and J lost 3, with 16 bases in between. The CDR3 sequence is 17 residues long. In germline, CDR1 is MRHNA, CDR2 SNTAGT. The CDR3 sequence: CASSDSTGVGDTDTQYF. CDR3 nucleotide sequence: TGTGCCAGCAGTGACTCGACCGGGGTGGGGGATACAGATACGCAGTATTTT.

The V and J genes are TRBV6-5 and TRBJ2-2; no clear D. The CDR3 totals 15 residues. CDR1 and CDR2 (germline): MNHEY, SVGAGI. V lost 0 bases and J lost 0, with 5 bases in between. The CDR3 sequence: CASSYSPANTGELFF. In nucleotides, the CDR3 is TGTGCCAGCAGTTACTCGCCAGCGAACACCGGGGAGCTGTTTTTT.

The V call is TRBV20-1, the J call TRBJ1-6, with D possibly being TRBD1 (6 bases). This CDR3 has 16 amino acids. Germline V gene sequence: CDR1 DFQATT, CDR2 SNEGSKA (reference sequence). Trimming removed 6 bases from V and 1 base from J, with 16 bases in between. The CDR3 here is CSATVWGASYNSPLHF. The CDR3 coding sequence is TGCAGTGCGACCGTTTGGGGGGCGTCCTATAATTCACCCCTCCACTTT.

V and J are TRBV6-2 or TRBV6-3 and TRBJ2-7; D is undetermined. With 5 bases removed from V and 7 bases from J, the gap between germline ends came to 12 bases. Germline assignment: CDR1 MNHEY and CDR2 SVGEGT. The CDR3 is made up of 12 amino acids. CDR3 sequence reads: CASSPAALEQYF. In DNA form, the CDR3 reads TGTGCCAGCAGTCCGGCGGCCTTGGAGCAGTACTTC.

V and J are TRBV2 and TRBJ2-7; D is undetermined. Germline V gives CDR1 SNHLY, CDR2 FYNNEI. V lost 11 bases and J 0 bases, leaving 17 bases between the germline ends. The CDR3 consists of 14 residues. The CDR3 bases are TGTGCCGTATTCGGGTCATCCACCTCCTACGAGCAGTACTTC. It yields the protein CAVFGSSTSYEQYF.

The chain has TRBV7-2 and TRBJ2-5; 14 nucleotides align to TRBD2. Germline-derived CDR1 and CDR2 are SGHTA and FQGNSA. The CDR3 runs to 15 residues. The ends lost 3 bases at V and 11 bases at J; junction bases unmatched: 8. CDR3 in DNA: TGTGCCAGCAGCTTCGGGACTAGCGGGAGAAATGAGCAGTACTTC. It is translated as CASSFGTSGRNEQYF.

This clonotype was found a few times. This CDR3 reads CSASPWTSGDEQFF. The CDR3 nucleotides are TGCAGTGCTAGTCCATGGACTAGCGGTGATGAGCAGTTCTTC. The chain couples TRBV20-1 to TRBJ2-1; TRBD2 agrees at 10 bases. Germline lookup yields CDR1 DFQATT and CDR2 SNEGSKA (reference sequence). The CDR3 sequence is 14 residues long. The V and J ends lost 3 bases and 8 bases, in that order; junction bases with no gene match: 7.

V usage is TRBV7-9 and J usage is TRBJ2-1, with 7 bases lining up with TRBD2. The length of the CDR3 is 11 residues. The junction had 3 bases not matched to a gene; V was cut back by 10 bases and J by 6 bases. Looked up from germline, CDR1 is SEHNR and CDR2 is FQNEAQ (reference sequence). For the CDR3, the DNA is TGTGCCACCAGACTAGCCAATGAGCAGTTCTTC. The encoded protein is CATRLANEQFF. The variable domain in full, with the rest retrieved from reference TRBV7-9 and TRBJ2-1, is DTGVSQNPRHKITKRGQNVTFRCDPISEHNRLYWYRQTLGQGPEFLTYFQNEAQLEKSRLLSDRFSAERPKGSFSTLEIQRTEQGDSAMYLCATRLANEQFFGPGTRLTVL.

The V call is TRBV6-1, the J call TRBJ1-2; no definite D call. Germline CDR1 is MNHNS and CDR2 is SASEGT. This CDR3 is 14 amino acids long. Trimming took off 0 bases at V and 7 bases at J, with 12 bases between the two ends. CDR3 loop: CASSEAHGVGGYTF. The CDR3, as DNA: TGTGCCAGCAGTGAAGCGCATGGTGTTGGTGGCTACACCTTC.

This chain uses TRBV6-1 with TRBJ2-1; no clear D. Trimming pared 8 bases from V and 7 bases from J, leaving 18 bases between. Germline V gene lookup returns CDR1 MNHNS and CDR2 SASEGT. There are 14 residues in the CDR3. The CDR3 spells CASSSMPSRNEQFF. The CDR3 region has the DNA TGTGCCAGCTCCTCCATGCCATCGAGGAATGAGCAGTTCTTC.

The gene calls are TRBV14 and TRBJ2-2; D gene uncertain. CDR1 and CDR2 from the germline V gene are SGHDN and FVKESK. This CDR3 spans 13 amino acids. V was cut by 3 bases and J by 5 bases, with 7 bases left in between. CDR3 residues: CASSQGLTGELFF. The CDR3 DNA reads as TGTGCCAGCAGCCAGGGTTTGACCGGGGAGCTGTTTTTT.